This T cell receptor (beta chain) was recorded in a study of glioma-infiltrating T cells after dendritic cell vaccination (dated by TCRdb to about 2016). In the study overall: The cohort included roughly 15 glioblastoma patients drawn from Phase I and II dendritic cell vaccination trials, of whom 9 were newly diagnosed and 6 had recurrent disease. Patients received autologous tumor lysate-pulsed dendritic cell vaccination between about 2003 and 2012. The vaccine was prepared from monocyte-derived dendritic cells that were cultured for more than six days with IL-4 and GM-CSF and then pulsed overnight with autologous tumor lysate. Each patient got three intradermal injections of the dendritic cell vaccine, spaced at biweekly intervals, in the arm below the axilla. Deep sequencing of TCR beta CDR3 regions was used to quantify tumor-infiltrating lymphocyte content and compare tumor and blood repertoires in dendritic cell-vaccinated glioblastoma patients. Survival after dendritic cell vaccination was correlated with TCR sequencing metrics such as TIL content and the overlap between tumor and blood repertoires. General conclusions and limits of the study: The three-group TCR overlap response model was described as speculative and requiring prospective validation. No direct relationship between TCR clonality and survival was found, suggesting that a diverse polyclonal response may matter. The cohort was small and heterogeneous, with few patients having full blood and tumor sets and even fewer initial-recurrent tumor pairs. After dendritic cell vaccination, a higher estimated pretreatment TIL content predicted longer time to progression and longer overall survival.

To be selected, patients needed enough residual fresh-frozen tumor tissue and more than two years of available survival data. None of the glioblastoma patients carried an isocitrate dehydrogenase mutation, although molecular status otherwise varied. PBMC were collected before vaccination, two weeks after the third vaccination, and at tumor progression when it occurred. The Qiagen DNeasy Blood extraction Kit was used to extract genomic DNA. The immunoSEQ assay amplified TCRB CDR3 regions from approximately 2 micrograms of genomic DNA, or from all available DNA when less than that amount was available. For multiplex PCR, 60 forward primers for TCR V beta segments and 13 reverse primers for J beta segments were used. To estimate reads per starting template, synthetic control templates were spiked into each sample at limiting dilution. Reads of 87 bp were generated by sequencing on the Illumina HiSeq System. For the original study's pipeline: PCR and sequencing errors were removed by a nearest neighbor algorithm that merged closely related sequences. TCR overlap was defined as the percentage of unique tumor TCR beta sequences that were also present in the same patient's peripheral blood. Drawn from immuneACCESS, this table holds only the in-frame rearrangements with V and J called that TCRdb kept. Clones are partly lost; checked studies trace under half to an unresolved V gene and leave the rest unexplained. The V and J calls and the clone size are those of that table, but D and trimming were determined from the DNA. This sample holds approximately 84,000 clones; 85% to 90% were observed only once. Around a sixth of the sample is held by the ten biggest clonotypes.

As regards this clone: Its antigen has not been determined. Per-base quality was not reported, and no clone a single base away is much larger than it.

The specimen was blood, collected before dendritic cell vaccination. This clonotype originated in a human donor with glioblastoma.

The CDR3 has the sequence CAWSVRWSDRRAYGYTF. DNA sequence: TGTGCCTGGAGTGTGAGGTGGTCGGACAGGAGGGCTTATGGCTACACCTTC. Rearrangement joined TRBV30 to TRBJ1-2; 7 bases in between match TRBD1. The CDR3 contains 17 residues, cysteine and phenylalanine counted. Kept here is only the CDR3 DNA, which spans 51 bases and is read in frame from base 1. As encoded in the germline V gene (reference sequence), CDR1 is GTSNPN while CDR2 is SVGIG. Clipping removes 0 bases from V and 5 bases from J, with 15 as the unmatched junction base count.